The clone carrying this T cell receptor beta chain occurred many times. This sample stems from a study of T cells in Graves' hyperthyroidism and ophthalmopathy. This CDR3 is built from 12 residues. V was trimmed by 2 bases and J by 5 bases, leaving 4 bases between them. Germline CDR1 reads SGHNT; CDR2 reads YENEEA. There were TCR beta CDR3 regions amplified from RNA transcripts. TCR CDR3 underwent first-round RT-PCR with the HTBI primer set. TCRdb re-called the multiplex PCR reads through MiXCR, storing one row per CDR3 protein. The sample lists under 400,000 distinct CDR3 sequences, under 15% seen once, with less than 10% in the top ten.

The chain is built from TRBV11-3 and TRBJ2-1; D uncertain. Sequencing used blood. The sequence was obtained from a woman aged 18 to 35 with Graves' hyperthyroidism. CDR3 amino acids: CASSLPDNEQFF. DNA for the CDR3: TGTGCCAGCAGCTTACCAGACAATGAGCAGTTCTTC.